The TCR beta chain under discussion was sequenced for a study of blood T cell repertoires in COVID-19. The wider study: The study drew acute and convalescent COVID-19 samples from the United States, Italy and Spain.

Unmatched junction bases numbered 8, after V lost 3 bases and J lost 6 bases. This CDR3 is built from 14 residues. Germline loops: CDR1 SGHDT, CDR2 YYEEEE. This clone occurred once. Original methodology: Reference gene primer amplification gave nucleated cell count estimates. Using immunoSEQ multiplex PCR, the repertoire was profiled, and TCRdb retains in-frame clones only, with some absent. The DNA was the basis for D and trimming; V, J and clone size are from that table. This table holds under 200,000 clones, about 80% found once. The sample taken for sequencing was peripheral blood. This TCR was recovered from a woman aged 80 or older with acute or convalescent COVID-19. This rearrangement joins TRBV5-6 to TRBJ2-7; 8 bases are shared with TRBD1. The CDR3 protein is CASSSGQGYGEQYF. As DNA, the CDR3 is TGTGCCAGCAGCTCCGGACAGGGATATGGCGAGCAGTACTTC.